The 19 T cell receptor beta chains below come from one sample, sequenced in a study of blood T cell repertoires in COVID-19. TCRdb's copy holds only in-frame clones and misses some; the assay was immunoSEQ multiplex PCR. This table holds 200,000 to 300,000 clones, roughly 84% found once. The sequenced sample was peripheral blood. The receptors stem from a man aged 40-49 years who had recovered from COVID-19.

V is TRBV5-1 and J is TRBJ1-1; D not resolved. The CDR3 loop spans 14 amino acids. The V gene lost 1 base and the J gene lost 2 bases, with 9 bases spanning the gap. The germline gives CDR1 SGHRS, CDR2 YFSETQ. The CDR3 sequence is CASSLQPGNTEAFF. In nucleotides, the CDR3 is TGCGCCAGCAGCTTGCAACCAGGAAACACTGAAGCTTTCTTT. Complete variable domain (other parts from reference TRBV5-1 and TRBJ1-1): KAGVTQTPRYLIKTRGQQVTLSCSPISGHRSVSWYQQTPGQGLQFLFEYFSETQRNKGNFPGRFSGRQFSNSRSEMNVSTLELGDSALYLCASSLQPGNTEAFFGQGTRLTVV.

The V call is TRBV7-9, the J call TRBJ2-7; maybe TRBD1 (6 bases). V was clipped by 2 bases and J by 0 bases, with 14 bases between them. The CDR3 sequence is 16 residues long. Germline CDR1 is SEHNR and CDR2 is FQNEAQ (reference sequence). In DNA form, the CDR3 reads TGTGCCAGCAGCTTAATGCCAGGGGCGAGCTCCTACGAGCAGTACTTC. It yields the protein CASSLMPGASSYEQYF.

This clone has more than one count but fewer than ten. J is TRBJ2-7 and V is TRBV6-2 or TRBV6-3, with D maybe TRBD2 (6 bases). V was cut by 0 bases and J by 3 bases, with 15 bases left in between. The germline V gene encodes CDR1 MNHEY and CDR2 SVGEGT. The length of the CDR3 is 16 residues. CDR3 amino acids: CASSYSRGVLSYEQYF. Written as DNA, the CDR3 is TGTGCCAGCAGTTACTCGCGGGGAGTATTGAGCTACGAGCAGTACTTC.

The chain employs TRBV9 and TRBJ1-4; 7 bases align to TRBD1. This CDR3 is built from 15 residues. In germline, CDR1 is SGDLS, CDR2 YYNGEE. Losses at the gene ends were 0 bases for V and 5 bases for J; bases not matched to a gene: 4. Written as DNA, the CDR3 is TGTGCCAGCAGCGTAGGGACAGGTAGAAATGAAAAACTGTTTTTT. As protein: CASSVGTGRNEKLFF.

The V call is TRBV19, the J call TRBJ2-1; 8 bases match TRBD2. The CDR3 is made up of 13 amino acids. V gave up 5 bases and J gave up 13 bases; unmatched junction bases: 10. CDR1 and CDR2 from the germline V gene are LNHDA and SQIVND (reference sequence). The chain's CDR3 is CASSAGPGGEQFF. CDR3 sequence (DNA): TGTGCCAGTAGTGCAGGCCCCGGGGGGGAACAGTTCTTC.

The chain is built from TRBV3-1 (or the pseudogene TRBV3-2) and TRBJ1-2, with TRBD1 matching over 10 bases. Germline V gene data show CDR1 as LGHDT and CDR2 as YNNKEL (reference sequence). V lost 2 bases to trimming and J lost 6 bases; unmatched junction nucleotides: 6. The CDR3 contains 15 residues. The CDR3 sequence is CASSQSGGTGDGYTF. CDR3 nucleotide sequence: TGTGCCAGCAGCCAAAGTGGCGGGACAGGGGATGGCTACACCTTC.

V usage is TRBV15 and J usage is TRBJ2-3; the D gene is possibly TRBD1 (6 bases). The germline V gene has CDR1 LNHNV and CDR2 YYDKDF (reference sequence). The CDR3 length is 15 residues. Trimming took off 2 bases at V and 4 bases at J, with 13 bases between the two ends. The CDR3 DNA sequence: TGTGCCACCAGCAGATACAGGGTCGTCGCAGATACGCAGTATTTT. Its translation: CATSRYRVVADTQYF.

V and J are TRBV11-3 and TRBJ2-5, with TRBD1 as a possible D gene (5 bases). V lost 0 bases and J 5 bases, leaving 10 bases between the germline ends. The CDR3 runs to 14 residues. Germline CDR1 is SGHNT and CDR2 is YENEEA. CDR3 nucleotide sequence: TGTGCCAGCAGCTTAGACAGGGTTGAGGAGACCCAGTACTTC. This sequence encodes CASSLDRVEETQYF.

This rearrangement joins TRBV9 to TRBJ2-3; 7 nucleotides agree with TRBD2. This CDR3 comprises 16 residues. Germline loops: CDR1 SGDLS, CDR2 YYNGEE. Germline trimming cut 0 bases from V and 2 bases from J; bases unmatched to any gene: 6. The CDR3, as DNA: TGTGCCAGCAGCGTAGACCCGGGAGGATACACAGATACGCAGTATTTT. Protein sequence: CASSVDPGGYTDTQYF.

The V and J genes are TRBV6-5 and TRBJ2-2, with 7 bases matching TRBD2. Germline V gene data show CDR1 as MNHEY and CDR2 as SVGAGI. The V gene end was trimmed by 0 bases and the J gene end by 5 bases; junction bases not matched to a gene: 6. The length of the CDR3 is 16 residues. DNA of the CDR3: TGTGCCAGCAGTTACTCGGGAGGGTGGGGGACCGGGGAGCTGTTTTTT. It codes for CASSYSGGWGTGELFF.

V usage is TRBV7-2 and J usage is TRBJ2-3; 7 bases agree with TRBD1. V lost 7 bases and J lost 0; bases outside the gene matches: 4. The germline gives CDR1 SGHTA, CDR2 FQGNSA. The CDR3 is 14 amino acids. The CDR3 spells CASKATGSTDTQYF. In DNA form, the CDR3 reads TGTGCCAGCAAAGCGACAGGGAGCACAGATACGCAGTATTTT.

The CDR3 reads CASSPGLAGGSYNEQFF. The CDR3 nucleotides read TGCGCCAGCAGCCCCGGACTAGCGGGAGGGTCCTACAATGAGCAGTTCTTC. The chain couples TRBV5-1 to TRBJ2-1; 15 bases agree with TRBD2. The CDR3 is made up of 17 amino acids. The V segment lost 4 bases and the J segment 1 base; nucleotides outside the gene matches: 3. Germline assignment: CDR1 SGHRS and CDR2 YFSETQ.

The chain combines TRBV7-2 with TRBJ2-1, with 8 bases identical to TRBD1. Per germline, CDR1 SGHTA and CDR2 FQGNSA. The CDR3 is made up of 16 amino acids. The V segment lost 2 bases and the J segment 6 bases; nucleotides outside the gene matches: 9. The CDR3: CASSLNPTGGRNEQFF. The CDR3 bases are TGTGCCAGCAGCTTAAATCCTACAGGGGGGCGCAATGAGCAGTTCTTC.

In nucleotides, the CDR3 is TGTGCCAGCAGCTTTTCGATGGGGGAGGTTCCGTGGCGCTACAATGAGCAGTTCTTC. It is translated as CASSFSMGEVPWRYNEQFF. The chain links TRBV7-2 to TRBJ2-1; TRBD2 might be the D (6 bases). CDR1 is SGHTA, CDR2 FQGNSA, per germline. The CDR3 has 19 amino acids. Trimming removed 3 bases from V and 3 bases from J, with 24 bases in between.

This chain links TRBV7-6 with TRBJ2-1, with 7 nucleotides matching TRBD2. V trimming: 5 bases; J trimming: 1 base; junction bases outside the gene matches: 5. Germline CDR1 SGHVS, CDR2 FNYEAQ. The CDR3 loop spans 15 amino acids. The CDR3 sequence is CASSPRLASYNEQFF. The CDR3, as DNA: TGTGCCAGCAGCCCGAGACTAGCTTCCTACAATGAGCAGTTCTTC.

CDR3 residues: CASSLDRSLGGTDTQYF. The DNA for the CDR3 is TGTGCCAGCAGCTTGGATAGATCTCTAGGGGGCACAGATACGCAGTATTTT. The chain couples TRBV5-4 to TRBJ2-3; tentative D call: TRBD1 (5 bases). The CDR3 is made up of 17 amino acids. The V gene lost 0 bases and the J gene lost 1 base, with 15 bases spanning the gap. Looked up from germline, CDR1 is SGHNT and CDR2 is YYREEE (reference sequence). Filled out from reference TRBV5-4 and TRBJ2-3, the complete variable domain reads ETGVTQSPTHLIKTRGQQVTLRCSSQSGHNTVSWYQQALGQGPQFIFQYYREEENGRGNFPPRFSGLQFPNYSSELNVNALELDDSALYLCASSLDRSLGGTDTQYFGPGTRLTVL.

The chain is built from TRBV28 and TRBJ1-4; D call uncertain. CDR1 MDHEN and CDR2 SYDVKM come from the germline V gene. This CDR3 region has 16 residues. V shed 2 bases and J shed 0 bases, with 10 bases lying between them. The CDR3 region has the DNA TGTGCCAGCAGTTTAATAGTTAGTGCAACTAATGAAAAACTGTTTTTT. This sequence encodes CASSLIVSATNEKLFF.

V and J are TRBV2 and TRBJ2-1; 15 bases align to TRBD2. Losses at the gene ends were 8 bases for V and 9 bases for J; bases not matched to a gene: 5. CDR3 size: 14 residues. CDR1 is SNHLY and CDR2 is FYNNEI in the germline V gene. CDR3 in DNA: TGTGCCAGCCAGAGGGGACTAGCGGGGGGTGAGCAGTTCTTC. Amino acids: CASQRGLAGGEQFF.

The CDR3 sequence is CASSGTTTVSSGNTIYF. CDR3 DNA: TGTGCCAGCAGCGGTACCACGACAGTGTCCTCTGGAAACACCATATATTTT. This chain connects TRBV9 to TRBJ1-3; D is possibly TRBD1 (5 bases). Trimming took off 3 bases at V and 0 bases at J, with 16 bases between the two ends. The germline gives CDR1 SGDLS, CDR2 YYNGEE. The CDR3 runs to 17 residues.